One sample yielded the 2 T cell receptor beta chains listed below, sequenced in a study of blood T cell repertoires in COVID-19. Produced via immunoSEQ multiplex PCR; TCRdb's table is partial and in-frame only. Of 150,000 to 200,000 clones in the sample, over 80% were seen once. Sequenced input: peripheral blood. Receptors were obtained from a woman between 40 and 50 years old with COVID-19, enrolled during active disease.

The rearrangement uses TRBV28 and TRBJ1-5, with 7 positions matching TRBD1. Germline CDR1 reads MDHEN; CDR2 reads SYDVKM. The CDR3 sequence is 15 residues long. Trimming cost V 6 bases and J 3 bases; bases outside gene matches: 8. The DNA for the CDR3 is TGTGCCAGCAGCTCCCTACAGGGGACCAATCAGCCCCAGCATTTT. The encoded protein is CASSSLQGTNQPQHF.

A single count supports this clone. The chain combines TRBV24-1 with TRBJ1-2; 8 bases agree with TRBD1. The CDR3 is 15 amino acids. Trimming at V came to 5 bases and at J to 2 bases, leaving 6 bases not matched to a gene. Per the germline V gene, CDR1 is KGHDR and CDR2 is SFDVKD. DNA for the CDR3: TGTGCCACCAGTGCCGACGGACAGGGAAACTATGGCTACACCTTC. This gives the protein CATSADGQGNYGYTF.